One sample yielded the 17 T cell receptor beta chains listed below, sequenced in a study of CD8+CD57+ T cells in acquired aplastic anemia. Selection for sequencing was limited to patients who had shown CD8+CD57+ cell expansion by flow cytometry. Genomic DNA provided the template from which TCR beta VDJ and CDR3 profiles were obtained. TCRdb itself ran the reads through MiXCR, one entry per CDR3 protein. The sample carries roughly 240,000 distinct CDR3 sequences, around half recorded once. The sample comprised sorted CD4+, CD8+, or CD8+CD57+ T cells (not recorded which) from PBMCs. Every receptor here comes from a human donor with aplastic anemia.

Details on this clonotype: A much larger clone sits a single nucleotide away, making a read error possible. The V and J genes are TRBV6-6 and TRBJ2-2, with a tentative D call TRBD2 (5 bases). The germline CDR1 and CDR2 sequences are MNHNY and SVGAGI (reference sequence). The CDR3 is 14 residues long. The DNA for the CDR3 is TGTGCCAGCAGTTACGTGGTCTACACCGGGGAGCTGTCTTTT. Translation gives CASSYVVYTGELSF.

The V call is TRBV28, the J call TRBJ1-2, with a possible D match to TRBD1 (6 bases). The germline V and J ends were trimmed by 5 bases and 0 bases, with 13 bases remaining between them. The CDR3 consists of 15 residues. Germline V gives CDR1 MDHEN, CDR2 SYDVKM. CDR3 sequence (DNA): TGTGCCAGCAGTGGTCTACAGGGCGCTAACTATGGCTACACCTTC. This gives the protein CASSGLQGANYGYTF.

This chain connects TRBV7-3 to TRBJ2-5; 9 bases agree with TRBD2. CDR1 and CDR2 from the germline V gene are SGHTA and FQGTGA. CDR3 length: 17 residues. The ends lost 2 bases at V and 2 bases at J; junction bases unmatched: 9. CDR3 coding DNA: TGTGCCAGCAGCTTAGCCCTAGCGGGGACTACACAAGAGACCCAGTACTTC. As protein: CASSLALAGTTQETQYF.

The chain links TRBV20-1 to TRBJ2-5; a possible D gene is TRBD2 (5 bases). Germline V gene lookup returns CDR1 DFQATT and CDR2 SNEGSKA (reference sequence). This CDR3 is built from 14 residues. V lost 2 bases to trimming and J lost 7 bases, with 17 bases between them. Written as DNA, the CDR3 is TGCAGTGCTAGATCGGGGAGTGGTGGTGCGACCCAGTACTTC. Its protein product is CSARSGSGGATQYF.

This clonotype was counted many times. The chain couples TRBV2 to TRBJ2-3; 8 nucleotides agree with TRBD1. CDR3 length equals 15 residues. Germline V gives CDR1 SNHLY, CDR2 FYNNEI. V shed 7 bases and J 0 bases; nucleotides not matched to a gene: 6. CDR3 bases: TGTGCCAGCATCGGACAGGGCTCTAGCACAGATACGCAGTATTTT. Amino acid sequence: CASIGQGSSTDTQYF.

This clonotype was counted a few times. The chain employs TRBV7-9 and TRBJ2-1; D not certain. Trimming pared 5 bases from V and 1 base from J, leaving 12 bases between. The CDR3 is 15 residues long. The V gene's germline CDR1 is SEHNR and CDR2 FQNEAQ (reference sequence). The CDR3 reads CASSEQHTSYNEQFF. CDR3 in DNA: TGTGCCAGCAGCGAACAACATACGTCCTACAATGAGCAGTTCTTC.

The gene calls are TRBV7-2 and TRBJ1-1; 8 bases align to TRBD1. The ends lost 6 bases at V and 1 base at J; junction bases unmatched: 7. This CDR3 contains 15 residues. Germline V gene lookup returns CDR1 SGHTA and CDR2 FQGNSA. CDR3 residues: CASSSWTGQNTEAFF. CDR3 nucleotide sequence: TGTGCCAGCAGTTCGTGGACAGGGCAGAACACTGAAGCTTTCTTT. Combining the CDR3 with reference TRBV7-2 and TRBJ1-1 gives the whole variable domain GAGVSQSPSNKVTEKGKDVELRCDPISGHTALYWYRQSLGQGLEFLIYFQGNSAPDKSGLPSDRFSAERTGGSVSTLTIQRTQQEDSAVYLCASSSWTGQNTEAFFGQGTRLTVV.

This sequence joins TRBV7-9 and TRBJ2-7, with D perhaps matching TRBD2 (5 bases). The V gene's germline CDR1 is SEHNR and CDR2 FQNEAQ (reference sequence). The length of the CDR3 is 13 residues. V lost 4 bases and J lost 6, with 13 bases in between. CDR3 amino acids: CASSSRGSSEQYF. The CDR3 nucleotides read TGTGCCAGCAGCTCACGGGGTTCTAGCGAGCAGTACTTC.

This clonotype was counted a few times. The chain recombines TRBV29-1 with TRBJ2-7; unclear D gene. The CDR3 loop spans 13 amino acids. CDR1 SQVTM and CDR2 ANQGSEA come from the germline V gene. Trimming took 6 bases from V and 2 from J, leaving 14 bases between them. The CDR3, as DNA: TGCAGCGTCCGCGCCTCGGTGACCTACGAGCAGTACTTC. Its translation is CSVRASVTYEQYF.

This clonotype was detected only a few times. The V and J genes are TRBV28 and TRBJ2-1; TRBD2 aligns across 8 bases. Trimming removed 3 bases from V and 9 bases from J; junction bases left unmatched: 7. Germline-derived CDR1 and CDR2 are MDHEN and SYDVKM. This CDR3 is built from 14 residues. The CDR3 DNA sequence: TGTGCCAGCAGTTTCGGGCGCGGGGGGTCTGAGCAGTTCTTC. The encoded protein is CASSFGRGGSEQFF.

Details on this clonotype: In this CDR3 the conserved last residue, phenylalanine or tryptophan, is missing, so a read error is likely. The genes are TRBV12-3 or TRBV12-4 and TRBJ1-2; perhaps TRBD1 as D (5 bases). V lost 4 bases and J 4 bases, leaving 7 bases between the germline ends. The CDR3 consists of 12 residues. Here the CDR3 DNA reads TGTGCCAGCAGTTCGGGGGTCTATGGCTACACCTGC. Protein: CASSSGVYGYTC.

The chain joins TRBV6-2 or TRBV6-3 to TRBJ2-3; TRBD2 aligns across 7 bases. CDR1 is MNHEY, CDR2 SVGEGT, per germline. The CDR3 extends over 14 amino acids. After removal of 2 bases from V and 5 bases from J, the junction contained 4 bases not matched to a gene. CDR3 sequence reads: CASSYTPGGDTQYF. The CDR3 DNA reads as TGTGCCAGCAGTTACACCCCGGGAGGAGATACGCAGTATTTT.

V usage is TRBV5-6 and J usage is TRBJ1-1; tentative D call: TRBD1 (5 bases). This CDR3 contains 14 residues. Germline CDR1 SGHDT, CDR2 YYEEEE. Trimming pared 3 bases from V and 2 bases from J, leaving 11 bases between. The CDR3 spells CASSSVGVNTEAFF. DNA for the CDR3: TGTGCCAGCAGCTCGGTGGGGGTTAACACTGAAGCTTTCTTT.

This chain uses TRBV9 with TRBJ1-1; D remains unclear. V lost 0 bases, J lost 5 bases, and 8 bases lay in between. Germline CDR1 SGDLS, CDR2 YYNGEE. CDR3 length equals 13 residues. The chain's CDR3 is CASSVAERTEAFF. The CDR3 DNA sequence: TGTGCCAGCAGCGTAGCTGAGAGGACTGAAGCTTTCTTT. Using reference TRBV9 and TRBJ1-1 for the parts outside the CDR3, the full variable domain is DSGVTQTPKHLITATGQRVTLRCSPRSGDLSVYWYQQSLDQGLQFLIQYYNGEERAKGNILERFSAQQFPDLHSELNLSSLELGDSALYFCASSVAERTEAFFGQGTRLTVV.

Remarks on this clonotype: It may be a read error: a sequence one base away is much more abundant. The CDR3 sequence is CSVEYLSLSGRFPSYEQFF. The CDR3 DNA follows: TGCAGCGTTGAATATCTTAGTTTGAGCGGGAGGTTCCCCTCCTACGAGCAGTTCTTC. V and J are TRBV29-1 and TRBJ2-1; 9 bases align to TRBD2. Per germline, CDR1 SQVTM and CDR2 ANQGSEA. This CDR3 has 19 residues. V was clipped by 2 bases and J by 10 bases; unmatched bases: 24.

At least ten counts were recorded for this clonotype. The chain joins TRBV6-5 to TRBJ2-1; D possibly corresponds to TRBD2 (6 bases). V lost 5 bases to trimming and J lost 4 bases, with 15 bases between them. Germline V gives CDR1 MNHEY, CDR2 SVGAGI. The CDR3 has 15 amino acids. This CDR3 reads CASSGGLLRYNEQFF. CDR3 coding DNA: TGTGCCAGCAGTGGGGGACTGCTACGTTACAATGAGCAGTTCTTC.

In this sample, this clonotype turned up once. CDR3 sequence: CASSPGERETQHF. Here the CDR3 DNA reads TGTGCCAGCAGCCCGGGGGAAAGGGAGACCCAGCATTTT. The chain recombines TRBV6-2 or TRBV6-3 with TRBJ1-5; tentative D call: TRBD1 (5 bases). The CDR3 totals 13 residues. Germline lookup yields CDR1 MNHEY and CDR2 SVGEGT. V was clipped by 6 bases and J by 11 bases, with 17 bases between them.